This TCR beta chain was sequenced during a study of cytomegalovirus exposure and HLA in healthy donors (dated by TCRdb to 2016 to 2017). For the study in its entirety: In an earlier analysis of about 560 of the donors, approximately 300 Gb of sequence data and some 100 million unique TCR beta sequences from about 190 million T cells were reported. About 300 gigabases of sequencing data and about 92 million unique TCR sequences made up an early release that covered several hundred HLA-typed donors. Among the roughly 430 genotyped donors, 81% belonged to the genetic ancestry cluster associated with self-reported Caucasian donors. The study was designed to test whether signatures of past pathogen exposure could be identified by cataloging public T cell receptors. The study profiled the T cell repertoires of about 720 subjects by immunosequencing and related them to cytomegalovirus serostatus. A separate validation cohort of roughly 120 different subjects was used in addition to the approximately 700-subject first cohort. The study combined high-throughput TCR immunosequencing, statistical association of individual TCRs with disease status, and machine learning to predict cytomegalovirus infection status. To study patterns of TCR occurrence, a later analysis re-analyzed previously published TCR beta repertoires from hundreds of donors and added high-resolution HLA genotyping. The later analysis used no new phenotypic data to find candidate immune exposures, relying instead on TCR beta sequences and their occurrence across donors. An earlier analysis of approximately 630 of the donors applied high-throughput TCR beta sequencing to assess whether each TCR beta V gene segment acted as functional or pseudogenic. Donor age, sex, ethnicity and CMV serostatus were compiled together with the repertoire data. In a later genetic analysis, genome-wide SNP genotypes for about 55% of the roughly 670 donors were used, and that subset was treated as a discovery cohort. All discovery cohort repertoires had been generated on a single sequencing platform. HLA typing included class I and class II loci at four-digit resolution. The number of typed donors differed by locus: about 620-630 for A, B, C, DRB1 and DQB1; 522 for DQA1; 606 for DPA1; and approximately 450 for DPB1. About five DR-DQ haplotypes were treated as single units for association and clustering because of strong linkage in the cohort. Across around 400 genotyped donors of the cohort, an average of approximately 240,000 unique TCR beta nucleotide sequences per donor were sequenced, and 15% to 20% of those sequences were non-productive.

Overall study outcomes, separate from this receptor: Cytomegalovirus status was reported to be diagnosed by the classifier with high specificity and sensitivity in both the original and validation cohorts. A further reported finding was that TCR beta sequences accurately predicted the HLA-A and HLA-B alleles for most subjects in the first cohort. A later analysis found that TCR association rates varied across HLA loci, with DRB1 alleles showing the most associated TCRs and HLA-C alleles the fewest. In a later analysis, more than 15,000 TCR beta sequences were associated with specific HLA alleles at a false discovery rate of 0.05. In a later analysis, several top co-occurrence clusters were reported to appear linked to parvovirus B19, influenza, CMV and Epstein-Barr virus. Because the 87-base-pair reads could not distinguish some IMGT-functional V segments, including TRBV6-2 and TRBV6-3, those segments were excluded. Correlated functional status among segregating V segments might be attributable to linkage disequilibrium, but an unknown experimental factor could not be ruled out. In a later genetic analysis, fewer N-insertions in productive TCRs were reported among donors in an Asian-associated ancestry cluster than the roughly 700-donor mean. In a later genetic analysis, a missense DCLRE1C variant was associated with V-gene and J-gene trimming of TCR beta chains, and the association was replicated in an independent cohort. Most TCR sequences were seen in very few donors, while some public TCRs were found in many individuals. Because counts were too low, about 18 rarely observed V segments, including chromosome 9 orphons, were excluded from the earlier analysis of under 650 of the donors. In the study, some 180 TCR beta chains were listed as associated with cytomegalovirus. When HLA alleles, especially DR and DQ, strongly co-occurred, attributing TCR associations to individual alleles was difficult. For the cohort, immune exposure information was limited to CMV serostatus. In an earlier analysis of more than 450 of the donors, most TCR beta V segments were observed in productive rearrangements about 87% or about 30% of the time, broadly matching IMGT annotations. Only TCR beta chains were sequenced in this cohort, and the absence of alpha or paired-chain data limited detectable features. In vitro tests confirmed that a few of the cytomegalovirus-associated TCR beta chains recognize cytomegalovirus antigens. The authors suggested that the approach could potentially be extended to other disease states and immunological phenotypes. Roughly uniform sequencing depth across donors was assumed in presence/absence analyses, although this assumption may not hold. In a later analysis, most CMV-associated TCR beta chains were found to appear HLA-restricted, with HLA associations seemingly driven largely by CMV exposure. A cluster of highly shared sequence variants was judged likely to be a technical artifact of the sequencing pipeline. Because some donors lacked HLA typing at each locus, the association tests relied only on the typed subset. Compared with equally common non-associated chains, HLA-associated TCR beta chains in a later analysis were more clonally expanded and had lower generation probabilities.

Receptors were amplified or captured by the immunoSEQ multiplex PCR assay. For the multiplex PCR, a mixture combining 60 forward primers for TCR Vbeta segments and 13 reverse primers for TCR Jbeta segments was used. The CDR3 region of rearranged TCR beta genes was amplified from genomic DNA by a multiplex PCR assay. The Illumina HiSeq System was used to sequence the amplified TCR beta libraries as 87-base-pair reads. The authors' analysis ran thus. Across the roughly 700 repertoires, a later analysis counted 75 million to 90 million unique TCR beta chains, 9.5 million to 12 million of which were shared by at least two donors. To remove PCR and sequencing errors, raw reads were error-corrected and collapsed into unique sequences using a nearest-neighbor algorithm that merged closely related sequences. V, D and J gene segments were assigned by aligning CDR3 sequences to IMGT reference sequences. For a sequence to be retained, a match of at least six nucleotides to both a V gene segment and a J gene segment was required. A rearrangement was called productive if the CDR3 had no stop codons and remained in frame with V and J, and every other rearrangement was called non-productive. Following IMGT convention, CDR3 was defined as the stretch from the second conserved V-encoded cysteine to the conserved J-encoded phenylalanine. The earlier analysis of about 570 of the donors excluded any sequence lacking an unambiguous match to a single V gene segment. An earlier analysis of a few hundred of the donors called V segments functional above 56.7% productive rearrangements and segregating when the between-donor standard deviation exceeded 5%. To diagnose cytomegalovirus status from the catalog of TCR beta chain sequences, a statistical classification framework was built. V and J gene assignment, in a later analysis, came from comparing TCR nucleotide sequences with IMGT/GENE-DB human TR gene sequences. The TCRdist pipeline was used in a later analysis to assign CDR3 sequences and most-parsimonious VDJ recombination scenarios. In a later analysis, every TCR beta chain was defined by the combination of its CDR3 amino acid sequence and its V-gene family, and reads without a unique V-gene family were dropped. To address suspected cross-contamination and a sequencing artifact, a later analysis removed 550 to 750 highly shared, low-generation-probability nucleotide sequences. In a later analysis, a clonal expansion index for each public chain was calculated from normalized within-repertoire ranks of inferred template counts. A later analysis computed generation probabilities with a VDJ recombination model fitted to out-of-frame rearrangements, and checked the results against IGoR. Hypergeometric tests were used in a later analysis to score TCR-TCR, TCR-HLA and TCR-CMV co-occurrence, with a repertoire-size bias correction applied to the TCR pairs. A later analysis estimated false discovery rates by permuting HLA or CMV assignments 20 times. A later analysis grouped co-occurring TCRs with DBSCAN, adding TCRdist sequence similarity when clustering within HLA-allele-positive subsets. Co-occurrence clustering excluded repertoires with fewer than 30,000 or more than 120,000 public chains, plus five with anomalous nucleotide sharing. Not all clones reach the TCRdb copy of this immuneACCESS table, which keeps in-frame sequences only. Checked studies attribute under half of the gap to unresolved V genes and leave the rest unexplained. V, J and clone size derive from that table, while D and trimming were established from the DNA sequence. The sample table lists 100,000 or so clones, about 79% of them with a count of one. The leading ten clones occupy about 1.2% of the sample.

The cohort was made up of several hundred healthy bone marrow donors. All cohort members were sampled while nominally healthy, although unrecorded immune exposures were likely present. The donor was CMV seronegative and was included in the group of hundreds of seronegative cohort members. A peripheral blood sample was collected from each donor, and TCR beta sequencing was performed on peripheral blood mononuclear cells. Genomic DNA was extracted from the blood cell samples with the Qiagen DNeasy Blood Extraction Kit. This clone was seen only once. The antigen it recognizes is unknown. Per-base qualities were not stored, and no clone one base away is much larger. From a lookup of the germline V gene, CDR1 and CDR2 are SGHAT and FQNNGV. The CDR3, cysteine through phenylalanine, is 15 amino acids long. Of all the DNA, just the CDR3 is kept, 45 bases in frame from base 1. Between the V and J ends, shortened by 0 bases and 10 bases respectively, the junction contains 15 bases.

The clonotype comes from a woman between 18 and 30 years old in good health and CMV-seronegative. This receptor chain uses TRBV11-2 and TRBJ1-4; a tentative D call is TRBD1 (5 bases match). Input material: PBMCs. The bases are TGTGCCAGCAGCTTAGATTCCAGGGTTGCGGTAAAACTGTTTTTT. It is translated as CASSLDSRVAVKLFF.